These 20 T cell receptor beta chains came from one sample sequenced in a study of blood T cell repertoires in COVID-19. Method: immunoSEQ multiplex PCR; TCRdb's copy keeps in-frame clones and lacks some. The data show roughly 200,000 clones, 86% seen once. The sequencing sample was made of peripheral blood. All receptors come from a woman in her 50s with COVID-19, enrolled during active disease.

The chain combines TRBV2 with TRBJ1-2, with 8 nucleotides matching TRBD1. The CDR3 spans 15 residues. Germline V lookup: CDR1 SNHLY, CDR2 FYNNEI. With 4 bases clipped from V and 11 bases from J, the junction kept 15 bases outside the gene matches. CDR3 amino acids: CASSATLDRVRRYTF. The CDR3 coding sequence is TGTGCCAGCAGTGCTACTCTGGACAGGGTGCGGCGGTACACCTTC.

The chain joins TRBV6-2 or TRBV6-3 to TRBJ2-1, with TRBD2 matching over 9 bases. The CDR3 length is 15 residues. Trimming removed 7 bases from V and 9 bases from J; junction bases left unmatched: 13. Germline CDR1 reads MNHEY; CDR2 reads SVGEGT. The CDR3, as DNA: TGTGCCAGCATCCCGAGGGCGGGGGGGCTCAGTGAGCAGTTCTTC. The encoded protein is CASIPRAGGLSEQFF.

V and J are TRBV29-1 and TRBJ1-5; D is unclear. The CDR3 covers 15 residues. Trimming cost V 4 bases and J 6 bases, with 19 bases left between them. From germline, CDR1 is SQVTM and CDR2 ANQGSEA. The CDR3, as DNA: TGCAGCGTTGCTGACGGCCTCCTGGGGAGTCAGCCCCAGCATTTT. It is translated as CSVADGLLGSQPQHF.

The V call is TRBV6-5, the J call TRBJ1-5, with TRBD1 as a possible D gene (5 bases). The CDR3 length is 14 residues. V was cut by 6 bases and J by 3 bases, with 12 bases left in between. Germline V gives CDR1 MNHEY, CDR2 SVGAGI. The CDR3 loop reads CASSFDRYNQPQHF. The CDR3 DNA is TGTGCCAGCAGCTTCGACAGATACAATCAGCCCCAGCATTTT.

Here the CDR3 DNA reads TGCAGCGGACTTCGAGGGGGGGTCACTGAAGCTTTCTTT. It codes for CSGLRGGVTEAFF. V gene TRBV29-1 combines with J gene TRBJ1-1, with D perhaps matching TRBD1 (6 bases). V dropped 7 bases and J dropped 4 bases, with 16 bases sitting between them. Germline-derived CDR1 and CDR2 are SQVTM and ANQGSEA. This CDR3 contains 13 residues. The whole variable domain, filled in from reference TRBV29-1 and TRBJ1-1, reads SAVISQKPSRDICQRGTSLTIQCQVDSQVTMMFWYRQQPGQSLTLIATANQGSEATYESGFVIDKFPISRPNLTFSTLTVSNMSPEDSSIYLCSGLRGGVTEAFFGQGTRLTVV.

Concerning this clone itself: This specimen includes other DNA sequences encoding the same CDR3. The chain recombines TRBV27 with TRBJ2-3; D is uncertain. The germline gives CDR1 MNHEY, CDR2 SMNVEV (reference sequence). The CDR3 length is 14 residues. V was pared by 2 bases and J by 2 bases, with 8 bases between. The CDR3 is CASSLGPSTDTQYF. The CDR3 coding sequence is TGTGCCAGCAGTTTAGGCCCATCCACAGATACGCAGTATTTT.

This rearrangement joins TRBV2 to TRBJ2-7; TRBD1 might be the D (7 bases). The CDR3 length is 13 residues. V lost 4 bases and J 4 bases, leaving 11 bases between the germline ends. Germline V gene data show CDR1 as SNHLY and CDR2 as FYNNEI. CDR3 region: CASSGAGGYEQYF. The CDR3 DNA reads as TGTGCCAGCAGTGGGGCAGGGGGGTACGAGCAGTACTTC.

CDR3 protein: CASSLEGGVAQYF. In DNA form, the CDR3 reads TGTGCCAGCAGCTTAGAGGGGGGGGTAGCGCAGTATTTT. This rearrangement joins TRBV7-2 to TRBJ2-3; D possibly corresponds to TRBD2 (7 bases). The CDR3 sequence is 13 residues long. The ends were cut back, 1 base at V and 10 bases at J, with 12 bases in the middle. From germline, CDR1 is SGHTA and CDR2 FQGNSA.

The V gene is TRBV6-5, the J gene TRBJ1-1; TRBD1 might be the D (6 bases). Germline assignment: CDR1 MNHEY and CDR2 SVGAGI. This CDR3 spans 14 amino acids. V was clipped by 5 bases and J by 4 bases, with 14 bases between them. This CDR3 reads CASSHGGLATEAFF. For the CDR3, the DNA is TGTGCCAGCAGTCACGGGGGGCTGGCCACTGAAGCTTTCTTT.

This sequence joins TRBV21-1 and TRBJ2-7; the table's TRBD2 call for D was not verified on the DNA. TRBV21-1 is a pseudogene segment. The CDR3 covers 16 residues. As DNA, the CDR3 is TGTGCCAGCAGCAACTGCAGGGAGGGAGGAGAGTACGAGCAGTACGTC. Translating it yields CASSNCREGGEYEQYV.

This rearrangement joins TRBV6-5 to TRBJ2-5; TRBD1 matches 7 bases. The length of the CDR3 is 12 residues. CDR1 and CDR2 (germline): MNHEY, SVGAGI. J was trimmed by 4 bases and V by 6 bases; bases with no gene match: 2. The DNA of the CDR3 is TGTGCCAGCAGGGCAGGGGGAGAGACCCAGTACTTC. It yields the protein CASRAGGETQYF.

The CDR3 DNA reads TGTGCCAGCAGCTCCGGACTAGCTCCCTACGAGCAGTACTTC. The encoded protein is CASSSGLAPYEQYF. J is TRBJ2-7 and V is TRBV11-3; TRBD2 matches at 8 bases. J was trimmed by 2 bases and V by 4 bases; bases with no gene match: 4. The CDR3 extends over 14 amino acids. From germline, CDR1 is SGHNT and CDR2 YENEEA.

The chain employs TRBV14 and TRBJ2-5; 7 bases align to TRBD2. Germline V gene lookup returns CDR1 SGHDN and CDR2 FVKESK. CDR3 length equals 16 residues. The trim removed 4 bases at V and 3 bases at J, leaving 11 bases unmatched. The CDR3, as DNA: TGTGCCAGCAGCCTTTCTAAGCGGCTAGCGGAAGAGACCCAGTACTTC. Translation: CASSLSKRLAEETQYF.

The chain carries TRBV5-1 and TRBJ1-3; D unresolved. CDR3 size: 13 residues. Trimming took off 0 bases at V and 4 bases at J, with 5 bases between the two ends. The germline V gene encodes CDR1 SGHRS and CDR2 YFSETQ. The CDR3 bases are TGCGCCAGCAGCTTGGGTTCAGGAAACACCATATATTTT. Translation gives CASSLGSGNTIYF.

The rearrangement uses TRBV28 and TRBJ2-7; a weak D match, TRBD2 (5 bases). The CDR3 sequence is 15 residues long. V was pared by 3 bases and J by 1 base, with 13 bases between. CDR1 is MDHEN, CDR2 SYDVKM, per germline. CDR3: CASSLSDRGSYEQYV. The CDR3 DNA reads TGTGCCAGCAGTTTGTCGGATCGGGGTTCCTACGAGCAGTACGTC.

The J gene is TRBJ1-2, the V gene TRBV12-3 or TRBV12-4; 10 nucleotides line up with TRBD1. Trimming removed 4 bases from V and 8 bases from J; junction bases left unmatched: 4. CDR3 size: 13 residues. CDR3 sequence (DNA): TGTGCCAGCAGTTCGGGACAGGGGAGAGGCTACACCTTC. This sequence encodes CASSSGQGRGYTF.

The chain employs TRBV6-6 and TRBJ1-1; 7 bases agree with TRBD1. The CDR3 length is 16 residues. CDR1 MNHNY and CDR2 SVGAGI come from the germline V gene (reference sequence). V gave up 6 bases and J gave up 4 bases; unmatched junction bases: 14. DNA for the CDR3: TGTGCCAGCAGCTCATGGGGTCAGACAGGGACCACTGAAGCTTTCTTT. This encodes CASSSWGQTGTTEAFF.

The CDR3 bases are TGTGCCAGTAGTATTGTGGGGACTAACGAGCAGTACTTC. Amino acid sequence: CASSIVGTNEQYF. This chain links TRBV19 with TRBJ2-7, with 7 bases that match TRBD2. Germline lookup yields CDR1 LNHDA and CDR2 SQIVND (reference sequence). There are 13 residues in the CDR3. V lost 3 bases and J lost 5; bases outside the gene matches: 4.

The V gene is TRBV19, the J gene TRBJ1-5, with TRBD1 matching over 7 bases. The germline V gene encodes CDR1 LNHDA and CDR2 SQIVND (reference sequence). The V gene end was trimmed by 5 bases and the J gene end by 0 bases; junction bases not matched to a gene: 10. The CDR3 contains 17 residues. In nucleotides, the CDR3 is TGTGCCAGTAGTGGACAGGCGAAGGTATTTAGCAATCAGCCCCAGCATTTT. It encodes CASSGQAKVFSNQPQHF. The whole variable domain, remainder taken from reference TRBV19 and TRBJ1-5, is DGGITQSPKYLFRKEGQNVTLSCEQNLNHDAMYWYRQDPGQGLRLIYYSQIVNDFQKGDIAEGYSVSREKKESFPLTVTSAQKNPTAFYLCASSGQAKVFSNQPQHFGDGTRLSIL.

This clone was observed a handful of times. This chain joins TRBV4-1 and TRBJ2-3; 10 bases fit TRBD2. Germline V gives CDR1 MGHRA, CDR2 YSYEKL. CDR3 length: 17 amino acids. The V segment lost 0 bases and the J segment 7 bases; nucleotides outside the gene matches: 10. The CDR3 region is CASSQDQRLAGGNTQYF. In DNA, the CDR3 is TGCGCCAGCAGCCAAGATCAACGCTTAGCGGGGGGAAATACGCAGTATTTT.